The source of this T cell receptor (beta chain) is a study of CD8+ T cells in alopecia areata. Treatment described: oral pan-JAK inhibitor, 5-10 mg twice daily. PBMCs provided sorted CD4+ and CD8+ T cells. The V and J ends lost 6 bases and 10 bases respectively, with 10 bases between them. CDR1 and CDR2 from the germline V gene are MNHNY and SVGAGI (reference sequence). The CDR3 is 12 residues long. Following RNA extraction, reverse transcription yielded cDNA that acted as the sequencing template. Sequencing was performed with immunoSEQ multiplex PCR; in TCRdb, only in-frame clones are kept and a portion is missing. The sample has some 190,000 clones, around 65% seen once. General observations from the study: The presence of one nonresponder keeps the tie between baseline CD8+ expansion and response uncertain.

In regard to this clone: Its antigen is as yet unknown.

The source of this sequence is a human donor with alopecia areata. The sequencing here drew on CD4+ T cells sorted from blood, taken around week 44, from a patient treated with tofacitinib. This chain links TRBV6-6 with TRBJ1-6, with D tentatively TRBD1 (5 bases). The CDR3 reads CASRAGNSPLHF. DNA for the CDR3: TGTGCCAGCAGGGCAGGGAACTCACCCCTCCACTTT.